Shown below are 19 T cell receptor beta chains from a single sample sequenced in a study of HIV-infected patients and healthy controls. The repertoire came from unfractionated whole blood and reflected all unsorted peripheral T cells. cDNA was made from approximately 500 ng RNA using alpha and beta constant primers. Alpha and beta chain libraries were made separately by chain-specific third strand synthesis with multiplexing indices. Each CDR3 protein is one row after TCRdb ran MiXCR on the 5' RACE reads. The sample includes around 18,000 distinct CDR3 sequences, around 10% of them seen just once. Sequenced input: blood. The origin of the receptors is an adult in good health.

This clonotype appeared many times. The V and J genes are TRBV19 and TRBJ2-1, with 8 nucleotides matching TRBD2. The junction had 20 bases not matched to a gene; V was cut back by 10 bases and J by 9 bases. The CDR3 is 16 residues long. The germline V gene encodes CDR1 LNHDA and CDR2 SQIVND (reference sequence). CDR3 coding DNA: TGTGCCACATCGCCCGCCGGGAGGGCCAGGCGGGGTGAGCAGTTCTTC. Protein: CATSPAGRARRGEQFF. Full variable domain (missing parts from reference TRBV19 and TRBJ2-1): DGGITQSPKYLFRKEGQNVTLSCEQNLNHDAMYWYRQDPGQGLRLIYYSQIVNDFQKGDIAEGYSVSREKKESFPLTVTSAQKNPTAFYLCATSPAGRARRGEQFFGPGTRLTVL.

The chain links TRBV3-1 to TRBJ2-1, with D possibly TRBD2 on 5 matching bases. The CDR3 spans 14 residues. Germline V gene lookup returns CDR1 LGHDT and CDR2 YNNKEL (reference sequence). V dropped 0 bases and J dropped 9 bases, with 12 bases sitting between them. CDR3 nucleotides: TGTGCCAGCAGCCAAGAGTCGGACTTGAGTGAGCAGTTCTTC. Residues: CASSQESDLSEQFF.

This clonotype was detected many times. The V and J genes are TRBV9 and TRBJ2-1, with 7 bases lining up with TRBD1. J was trimmed by 0 bases and V by 4 bases; bases with no gene match: 4. The CDR3 totals 15 residues. CDR1 SGDLS and CDR2 YYNGEE come from the germline V gene. The CDR3 spells CASSLTGSSYNEQFF. CDR3 sequence (DNA): TGTGCCAGCAGCCTGACAGGGAGCTCCTACAATGAGCAGTTCTTC.

This clonotype showed up just a few times. This chain joins TRBV6-2 or TRBV6-3 and TRBJ2-1; D uncertain. Trimming cost V 6 bases and J 7 bases, with 13 bases left between them. The CDR3 loop spans 13 amino acids. Germline CDR1 and CDR2: MNHEY and SVGEGT. The CDR3 here is CASRSHTVNEQFF. The CDR3 DNA follows: TGTGCCAGCAGATCCCATACAGTGAATGAGCAGTTCTTC.

This clonotype was observed a few times. V gene TRBV4-1 combines with J gene TRBJ2-1; 7 positions match TRBD2. CDR1 is MGHRA, CDR2 YSYEKL, per germline. Losses at the gene ends were 4 bases for V and 0 bases for J; bases not matched to a gene: 9. The CDR3 consists of 17 residues. DNA of the CDR3: TGCGCCAGCAGCCCCTCAGGGAGCGGGACCTCCTACAATGAGCAGTTCTTC. It encodes CASSPSGSGTSYNEQFF.

This clonotype was seen repeatedly, ten times or more. The CDR3 DNA reads TGTGCCAGCAGCTTGATGGGTAGCACAGATACGCAGTATTTT. Translation gives CASSLMGSTDTQYF. The chain employs TRBV5-4 and TRBJ2-3; D is unresolved. The CDR3 contains 14 residues. Germline-derived CDR1 and CDR2 are SGHNT and YYREEE (reference sequence). V was clipped by 1 base and J by 0 bases, with 6 bases between them. The whole variable domain, remainder taken from reference TRBV5-4 and TRBJ2-3, is ETGVTQSPTHLIKTRGQQVTLRCSSQSGHNTVSWYQQALGQGPQFIFQYYREEENGRGNFPPRFSGLQFPNYSSELNVNALELDDSALYLCASSLMGSTDTQYFGPGTRLTVL.

A word on this clonotype: One junction end disagrees with the germline gene, perhaps due to a read error. The J gene is TRBJ2-1, the V gene TRBV5-4, with 8 bases fitting TRBD2. Germline CDR1 and CDR2: SGHNT and YYREEE (reference sequence). This CDR3 has 12 amino acids. CDR3 residues: CTSSRGESEQFF. In DNA, the CDR3 is TGTACCAGCTCGCGGGGGGAGTCTGAGCAGTTCTTC. Full variable domain (remainder filled in from reference TRBV5-4 and TRBJ2-1): ETGVTQSPTHLIKTRGQQVTLRCSSQSGHNTVSWYQQALGQGPQFIFQYYREEENGRGNFPPRFSGLQFPNYSSELNVNALELDDSALYLCTSSRGESEQFFGPGTRLTVL.

This clonotype was recorded many times. The V gene is TRBV20-1, the J gene TRBJ1-5; D uncertain. The CDR3 loop spans 13 amino acids. The germline V and J ends were trimmed by 0 bases and 4 bases, with 7 bases remaining between them. The germline V gene has CDR1 DFQATT and CDR2 SNEGSKA (reference sequence). The chain's CDR3 is CSARDPVNQPQHF. CDR3 bases: TGCAGTGCTAGAGATCCGGTAAATCAGCCCCAGCATTTT.

This clonotype was seen repeatedly, ten times or more. The rearrangement links TRBV30 to TRBJ2-7; D possibly matches TRBD1 or TRBD2 (6 bases each). Germline CDR1 reads GTSNPN; CDR2 reads SVGIG (reference sequence). The V and J ends lost 0 bases and 6 bases respectively, with 12 bases between them. The CDR3 covers 13 residues. This chain's CDR3 is CAWSVGGPGEQYF. The CDR3 DNA follows: TGTGCCTGGAGTGTAGGGGGGCCCGGCGAGCAGTACTTC.

Many counts were recorded for this clonotype. V and J are TRBV7-2 and TRBJ2-3; the D is unclear. The CDR3 sequence is 11 residues long. V was clipped by 0 bases and J by 11 bases, with 6 bases between them. Germline V gene lookup returns CDR1 SGHTA and CDR2 FQGNSA. In DNA form, the CDR3 reads TGTGCCAGCAGCTTAGCCCCTATGCAGTATTTT. Residues: CASSLAPMQYF.

This clonotype came up many times. The J gene is TRBJ2-7, the V gene TRBV20-1, with a weak D call TRBD1 (5 bases). The CDR3 covers 15 residues. Germline CDR1 and CDR2: DFQATT and SNEGSKA (reference sequence). V was clipped by 2 bases and J by 0 bases, with 14 bases between them. The DNA of the CDR3 is TGCAGTGCTAGATCGGTCAGGGCAAGCTCCTACGAGCAGTACTTC. Its translation: CSARSVRASSYEQYF.

By share, this clonotype counts as medium-sized (0.01 to 0.1%). The rearrangement links TRBV3-1 to TRBJ2-5; tentative D call: TRBD2 (6 bases). Trimming shortened V by 0 bases and J by 4 bases, and 9 bases separated the two germline ends. Germline V gene data show CDR1 as LGHDT and CDR2 as YNNKEL (reference sequence). The CDR3 consists of 14 residues. Written as DNA, the CDR3 is TGTGCCAGCAGCCAAGATATGGGGGGAGAGACCCAGTACTTC. It encodes CASSQDMGGETQYF.

This clonotype was found many times. The genes are TRBV4-2 and TRBJ1-3; D gene unclear. The ends were cut back, 1 base at V and 1 base at J, with 8 bases in the middle. Germline values: CDR1 LGHNA, CDR2 YNFKEQ. The CDR3 is made up of 15 amino acids. CDR3 protein: CASSQGRGSGNTIYF. The DNA of the CDR3 is TGTGCCAGCAGCCAAGGTAGAGGGTCTGGAAACACCATATATTTT.

This clonotype was observed at least ten times. The V gene is TRBV11-2, the J gene TRBJ2-4, with D perhaps TRBD1 or TRBD2 (6 bases each). This CDR3 is built from 15 residues. V lost 3 bases and J 6 bases, leaving 15 bases between the germline ends. Germline assignment: CDR1 SGHAT and CDR2 FQNNGV. In DNA, the CDR3 is TGTGCCAGCAGCTTGGCCGGGGGCCATTTAAACATTCAGTACTTC. Translation: CASSLAGGHLNIQYF.

This clonotype was seen at least ten times. V usage is TRBV20-1 and J usage is TRBJ2-2, with D perhaps matching TRBD1 or TRBD2 (6 bases each). CDR3 size: 16 residues. Deletions cut 6 bases from V and 7 bases from J, with 24 bases between. CDR1 is DFQATT and CDR2 is SNEGSKA in the germline V gene (reference sequence). The CDR3 nucleotides read TGCAGTGCCCCTCTACCGGGGGCGCTTGGGTTCGGGGAGCTGTTTTTT. This encodes CSAPLPGALGFGELFF.

This clonotype was picked up many times. V gene TRBV28 combines with J gene TRBJ2-3; 12 bases agree with TRBD2. The germline CDR1 and CDR2 sequences are MDHEN and SYDVKM. CDR3 size: 14 residues. Germline trimming cut 4 bases from V and 5 bases from J; bases unmatched to any gene: 1. The CDR3 loop is CASSSLAGGDTQYF. Here the CDR3 DNA reads TGTGCCAGCAGTTCACTAGCGGGAGGAGATACGCAGTATTTT.

About this clonotype itself: Given the absence of the conserved phenylalanine or tryptophan at the CDR3 end, a read error is likely. Because the CDR3's place on the DNA is in doubt, the DNA is left out and the CDR3 is given as listed by TCRdb. The rearrangement links TRBV24-1 to TRBJ2-7; the table calls TRBD2, which could not be checked here. Germline V gives CDR1 KGHDR, CDR2 SFDVKD. The CDR3 spans 16 amino acids, including both terminal residues. The chain's CDR3 is CATEDPGASGRNEQDG.

In its sample, this clonotype was seen many times. This rearrangement joins TRBV4-2 to TRBJ2-3; 9 bases map to TRBD2. V lost 0 bases and J lost 4; bases outside the gene matches: 8. The CDR3 loop spans 17 amino acids. Germline assignment: CDR1 LGHNA and CDR2 YNFKEQ. CDR3 sequence reads: CASSQDGVAGASDTQYF. The CDR3 bases are TGTGCCAGCAGCCAAGATGGGGTAGCGGGAGCCTCAGATACGCAGTATTTT.

Regarding this clonotype: At one end the junction does not follow the germline gene, possibly because of a read error. The chain employs TRBV28 and TRBJ1-2; D unclear. CDR1 is MDHEN, CDR2 SYDVKM, per germline. The length of the CDR3 is 14 residues. The DNA for the CDR3 is TGTGCCAGCCGAACGCCGGGAGACCACTATGGCCACACCTTC. Its translation is CASRTPGDHYGHTF.